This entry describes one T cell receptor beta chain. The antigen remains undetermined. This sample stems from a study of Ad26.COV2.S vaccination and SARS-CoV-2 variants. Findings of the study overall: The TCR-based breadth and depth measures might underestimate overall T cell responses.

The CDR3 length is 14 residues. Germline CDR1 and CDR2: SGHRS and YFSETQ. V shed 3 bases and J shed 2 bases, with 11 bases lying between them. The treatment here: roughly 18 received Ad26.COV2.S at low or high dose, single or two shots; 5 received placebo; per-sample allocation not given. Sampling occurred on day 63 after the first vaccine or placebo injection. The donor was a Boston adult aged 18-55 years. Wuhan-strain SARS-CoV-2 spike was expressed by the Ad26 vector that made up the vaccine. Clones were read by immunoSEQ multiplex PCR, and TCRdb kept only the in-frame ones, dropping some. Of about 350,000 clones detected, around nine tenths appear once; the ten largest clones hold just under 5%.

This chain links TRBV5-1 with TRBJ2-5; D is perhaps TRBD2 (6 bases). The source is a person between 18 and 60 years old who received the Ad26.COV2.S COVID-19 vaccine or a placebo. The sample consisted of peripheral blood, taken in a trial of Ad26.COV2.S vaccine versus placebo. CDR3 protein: CASSWDFSQETQYF. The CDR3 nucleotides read TGCGCCAGCAGCTGGGACTTCTCACAAGAGACCCAGTACTTC.